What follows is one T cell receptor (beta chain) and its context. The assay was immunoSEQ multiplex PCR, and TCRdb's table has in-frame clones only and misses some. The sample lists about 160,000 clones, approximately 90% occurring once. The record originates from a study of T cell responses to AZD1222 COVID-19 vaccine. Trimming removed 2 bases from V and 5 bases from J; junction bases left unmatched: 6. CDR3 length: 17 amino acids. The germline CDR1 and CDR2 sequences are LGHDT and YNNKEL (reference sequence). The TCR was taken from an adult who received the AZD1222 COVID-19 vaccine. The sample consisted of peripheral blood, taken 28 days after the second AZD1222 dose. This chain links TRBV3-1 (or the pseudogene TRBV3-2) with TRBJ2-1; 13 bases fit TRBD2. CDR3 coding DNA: TGTGCCAGCAGCCAACGGGGACTAGCGGGAAGTCACAATGAGCAGTTCTTC. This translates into CASSQRGLAGSHNEQFF.